The entry below describes one T cell receptor beta chain. What it binds is not known. Germline trimming cut 3 bases from V and 5 bases from J; bases unmatched to any gene: 2. The CDR3 sequence is 13 residues long. Germline V gene sequence: CDR1 MDHEN, CDR2 SYDVKM. The sample comes from a study of cytomegalovirus exposure and HLA in healthy donors. Study details: HLA-typed donors were the source of about 85 million unique TCRs held in an early data release.

Researchers ran the PCR with 60 Vbeta and 13 Jbeta primers. Generated by immunoSEQ multiplex PCR, the TCRdb table keeps only in-frame clones and is missing some. This table holds about 130,000 clones, 74% found once. Study results and limitations: Cytomegalovirus status was reportedly diagnosed by the classifier with high sensitivity and specificity.

This receptor was obtained from a woman between 50 and 59 years old in good health and CMV-seropositive. V gene TRBV28 combines with J gene TRBJ1-2, with TRBD1 identical over 8 bases. Sequencing used PBMCs. The CDR3 sequence is CASSLTGVYGYTF. The CDR3 nucleotides are TGTGCCAGCAGTTTGACAGGGGTGTATGGCTACACCTTC.